This TCR beta chain derives from a study of T-cell memory formation after mild COVID-19. In the study overall: TCR clusters were mostly donor specific.

TCRdb passed the 5' RACE reads through MiXCR, listing each CDR3 protein once. The sample lists about 320,000 distinct CDR3 sequences, approximately 15% occurring once. On this clonotype itself: The antigen is unknown.

V lost 5 bases and J lost 6, with 14 bases in between. Germline CDR1 and CDR2: SGHTA and FQGNSA. This CDR3 spans 13 amino acids. Notes on the study in general: Clones that contracted from day 15 to 85 were balanced CD4/CD8, while later expanders leaned CD4+.

This receptor was obtained from a man in his late teens or twenties who had mild COVID-19 (a few samples of this study predate the infection). Cell type and time point are not known. The chain couples TRBV7-2 to TRBJ2-7; no firm D call. Specimen: PBMCs or a T cell subset sorted from them (not recorded which). CDR3 sequence (DNA): TGTGCCAGCAGCCCCACTGGGTTTGCCGAGCAGTACTTC. This codes for CASSPTGFAEQYF.